A selection of T cell receptor beta chains follows, all from one sample in a study of cytomegalovirus exposure and HLA in healthy donors. Repertoires were generated with immunoSEQ multiplex PCR, while TCRdb's copy carries only in-frame clones and drops some. The repertoire holds under 110,000 clones, with 70% to 80% as singletons. Sequenced material: PBMCs. These receptors all come from a boy aged 5-17 years in good health and CMV-seronegative. Each CDR3 is given with its conserved first and last residue. D genes are given only for firm matches. Rows may omit the clone size; those that give it use once, few, many or a size class.

D: -; V: TRBV4-3; size: once; J: TRBJ2-1; CDR3: CASSQNGNEQFF; DNA: TGCGCCAGCAGCCAAAACGGGAATGAGCAGTTCTTC
D: TRBD2; V: TRBV28; size: -; J: TRBJ2-3; CDR3: CASSSRGRGVFDTQYF; DNA: TGTGCCAGCAGTTCCCGGGGGCGGGGGGTATTTGATACGCAGTATTTT
D: TRBD1; V: TRBV5-1; size: -; J: TRBJ2-3; CDR3: CASSLVTGAGTDTQYF; DNA: TGCGCCAGCAGCTTGGTAACAGGGGCCGGCACAGATACGCAGTATTTT
D: -; V: TRBV10-3; size: -; J: TRBJ2-5; CDR3: CAISGLEETQYF; DNA: TGTGCCATCAGTGGGCTCGAAGAGACCCAGTACTTC
D: TRBD1; V: TRBV30; size: -; J: TRBJ2-3; CDR3: CASTGDTDTQYF; DNA: TGTGCCAGCACAGGGGACACAGATACGCAGTATTTT
D: TRBD1; V: TRBV5-4; size: -; J: TRBJ2-1; CDR3: CASSPGGGQGSYEQFF; DNA: TGTGCCAGCAGCCCTGGTGGGGGACAGGGGAGTTATGAGCAGTTCTTC
D: TRBD2; V: TRBV7-9; size: few; J: TRBJ2-5; CDR3: CAKPYGGGGQETQYF; DNA: TGTGCCAAACCCTACGGTGGGGGGGGGCAAGAGACCCAGTACTTC
D: TRBD1; V: TRBV28; size: -; J: TRBJ1-2; CDR3: CASSLDRDYGYTF; DNA: TGTGCCAGCAGCCTAGACAGGGACTATGGCTACACCTTC
D: TRBD1; V: TRBV10-3; size: -; J: TRBJ2-1; CDR3: CAISADRVERNEQFF; DNA: TGTGCCATCAGTGCAGACAGGGTTGAACGGAATGAGCAGTTCTTC
D: -; V: TRBV4-1; size: -; J: TRBJ2-7; CDR3: CASSPGRTNYEQYF; DNA: TGCGCCAGCAGCCCGGGGCGGACTAACTACGAGCAGTACTTC
D: TRBD1; V: TRBV4-1; size: -; J: TRBJ2-7; CDR3: CASSYSTGGYEQYF; DNA: TGCGCCAGCAGCTACTCAACAGGGGGCTACGAGCAGTACTTC
D: -; V: TRBV20-1; size: few; J: TRBJ2-7; CDR3: CSASGVYEQYF; DNA: TGCAGTGCTAGCGGGGTATACGAGCAGTACTTC
D: TRBD1; V: TRBV5-6; size: -; J: TRBJ1-1; CDR3: CASKDRGRGSTEAFF; DNA: TGTGCCAGCAAGGACAGGGGGCGCGGGAGCACTGAAGCTTTCTTT
D: -; V: TRBV28; size: -; J: TRBJ1-4; CDR3: CASSDSVNEKLFF; DNA: TGTGCCAGCAGCGACAGCGTTAATGAAAAACTGTTTTTT
D: TRBD1; V: TRBV28; size: -; J: TRBJ1-5; CDR3: CASSVQGQGDQPQHF; DNA: TGTGCCAGCAGTGTCCAGGGACAGGGGGATCAGCCCCAGCATTTT
D: TRBD2; V: TRBV7-9; size: -; J: TRBJ2-1; CDR3: CASSLGLAGVGGEQFF; DNA: TGTGCCAGCAGCTTAGGCTTAGCGGGAGTGGGGGGTGAGCAGTTCTTC
D: TRBD1; V: TRBV18; size: -; J: TRBJ2-2; CDR3: CASSPPTGGLRELFF; DNA: TGTGCCAGCTCACCACCAACAGGGGGCCTCCGGGAGCTGTTTTTT
D: -; V: TRBV7-6; size: -; J: TRBJ2-7; CDR3: CASSLLPPTSSSYEQYF; DNA: TGTGCCAGCAGCTTACTACCCCCAACTTCTAGCTCCTACGAGCAGTACTTC
D: TRBD1; V: TRBV28; size: -; J: TRBJ1-3; CDR3: CASSPGTVPYSGNTIYF; DNA: TGTGCCAGCAGTCCAGGGACAGTTCCTTACTCTGGAAACACCATATATTTT
D: TRBD1; V: TRBV25-1; size: -; J: TRBJ2-5; CDR3: CASSLTGAVETQYF; DNA: TGTGCCAGCTCGCTGACAGGGGCTGTGGAGACCCAGTACTTC
D: -; V: TRBV28; size: -; J: TRBJ2-7; CDR3: CASSLRGTLAYEQYF; DNA: TGTGCCAGCAGTTTGAGGGGGACACTTGCCTACGAGCAGTACTTC
D: -; V: TRBV2; size: -; J: TRBJ1-2; CDR3: CASSEGGGYGYTF; DNA: TGTGCCAGCAGTGAAGGGGGGGGATATGGCTACACCTTC
D: TRBD2; V: TRBV19; size: -; J: TRBJ2-7; CDR3: CASSLAGDYEQYF; DNA: TGTGCCAGTAGTCTAGCGGGAGACTACGAGCAGTACTTC
D: TRBD2; V: TRBV6-5; size: -; J: TRBJ2-7; CDR3: CASSLLAGSEQYF; DNA: TGTGCCAGCAGTCTTCTAGCGGGAAGCGAGCAGTACTTC
D: -; V: TRBV4-3; size: few; J: TRBJ1-5; CDR3: CASSHHLDTQFNQPQHF; DNA: TGCGCCAGCAGCCATCATTTGGACACTCAATTCAATCAGCCCCAGCATTTT
D: -; V: TRBV5-4; size: -; J: TRBJ2-5; CDR3: CASSLASRAGETQYF; DNA: TGTGCCAGCAGCTTGGCCAGCAGGGCGGGGGAGACCCAGTACTTC
D: TRBD1; V: TRBV28; size: -; J: TRBJ1-2; CDR3: CASSPDRNFYGYTF; DNA: TGTGCCAGCAGCCCGGACAGGAACTTCTATGGCTACACCTTC
D: -; V: TRBV6-1; size: -; J: TRBJ2-1; CDR3: CASSEKRAGRNEQFF; DNA: TGTGCCAGCAGTGAAAAGAGGGCGGGAAGAAATGAGCAGTTCTTC
D: -; V: TRBV29-1; size: -; J: TRBJ2-5; CDR3: CSVTALAQAETQYF; DNA: TGCAGCGTGACAGCCTTGGCCCAGGCTGAGACCCAGTACTTC
D: TRBD1; V: TRBV6-5; size: -; J: TRBJ1-2; CDR3: CASSRTGGYHGYTF; DNA: TGTGCCAGCAGTAGGACAGGGGGGTATCATGGCTACACCTTC
D: -; V: TRBV25-1; size: -; J: TRBJ2-7; CDR3: CASSEYTPRGNEQYF; DNA: TGTGCCAGCAGTGAATATACGCCCCGGGGGAACGAGCAGTACTTC
D: -; V: TRBV11-3; size: -; J: TRBJ2-7; CDR3: CASSLALREGYEQYF; DNA: TGTGCCAGCAGCTTGGCGTTGAGGGAAGGGTACGAGCAGTACTTC